Each of the 4 T cell receptor beta chains below was sequenced from the same sample in a study of graft-versus-host responses after intestinal transplantation. Antigens for these TCRs are unknown. The repertoire was sequenced with immunoSEQ multiplex PCR; TCRdb's copy has only in-frame clones and lacks some. The sample yields about 70,000 clones, roughly 88% seen once. The source was unstimulated CD8+ T cells sorted from spleen or lymph node cells, collected before intestinal transplant. These receptors came from a human donor who received an intestinal transplant.

The V and J genes are TRBV7-9 and TRBJ1-1; possible D gene TRBD1, 6 bases. The V end was cut by 3 bases, the J end by 0 bases, with 8 bases between. CDR1 is SEHNR and CDR2 is FQNEAQ in the germline V gene (reference sequence). The CDR3 contains 14 residues. The CDR3 DNA is TGTGCCAGCAGCTTTACAGGGATGAACACTGAAGCTTTCTTT. This codes for CASSFTGMNTEAFF.

The chain couples TRBV9 to TRBJ1-2; 7 bases line up with TRBD1. Germline V gives CDR1 SGDLS, CDR2 YYNGEE. This CDR3 region has 13 residues. V was pared by 5 bases and J by 2 bases, with 3 bases of the junction left unmatched. The CDR3 DNA reads TGTGCCAGCAGTAAACAGGGGAACTATGGCTACACCTTC. This codes for CASSKQGNYGYTF.

The chain recombines TRBV27 with TRBJ1-2; no reliable D call. The V end was cut by 0 bases, the J end by 6 bases, with 17 bases between. The CDR3 loop spans 16 amino acids. CDR1 is MNHEY, CDR2 SMNVEV, per germline (reference sequence). The CDR3 DNA is TGTGCCAGCAGTTTATCGCCGTGGTCCCCCCCGGATGGCTACACCTTC. Translating gives CASSLSPWSPPDGYTF.

The gene calls are TRBV15 and TRBJ1-5, with unresolved D. CDR1 LNHNV and CDR2 YYDKDF come from the germline V gene (reference sequence). The CDR3 has 14 amino acids. V lost 0 bases, J lost 7 bases, and 10 bases lay in between. The CDR3 reads CATSRDFGKQPQHF. The CDR3 DNA reads as TGTGCCACCAGCAGAGATTTCGGTAAGCAGCCCCAGCATTTT. Using reference TRBV15 and TRBJ1-5 for the parts outside the CDR3, the full variable domain is DAMVIQNPRYQVTQFGKPVTLSCSQTLNHNVMYWYQQKSSQAPKLLFHYYDKDFNNEADTPDNFQSRRPNTSFCFLDIRSPGLGDTAMYLCATSRDFGKQPQHFGDGTRLSIL.